A single sample is the source of the 20 T cell receptor beta chains below, sequenced in a study of blood T cell repertoires in COVID-19. The table came from immunoSEQ multiplex PCR; TCRdb's copy has only in-frame clones and leaves some out. The table has around 270,000 clones, about four fifths seen once; the top ten hold approximately 1.5%. Sequences were obtained from peripheral blood. These receptors were obtained from a woman between 35 and 50 years old who had recovered from COVID-19.

The rearrangement links TRBV2 to TRBJ1-4; the D is unclear. The ends were cut back, 10 bases at V and 4 bases at J, with 13 bases in the middle. This CDR3 has 13 amino acids. Germline CDR1 is SNHLY and CDR2 is FYNNEI. The CDR3 is CATRGGRNEKLFF. The DNA of the CDR3 is TGTGCCACCCGCGGAGGTCGTAATGAAAAACTGTTTTTT.

This chain uses TRBV5-6 with TRBJ2-1; 10 bases align to TRBD1. The V gene end was trimmed by 2 bases and the J gene end by 2 bases; junction bases not matched to a gene: 1. CDR3 length: 15 amino acids. Germline CDR1 is SGHDT and CDR2 is YYEEEE. The CDR3 sequence is CASSLGTGAYNEQFF. The CDR3 DNA is TGTGCCAGCAGCTTAGGGACAGGGGCCTACAATGAGCAGTTCTTC. Together with reference TRBV5-6 and TRBJ2-1, the CDR3 gives the full variable domain: DAGVTQSPTHLIKTRGQQVTLRCSPKSGHDTVSWYQQALGQGPQFIFQYYEEEERQRGNFPDRFSGHQFPNYSSELNVNALLLGDSALYLCASSLGTGAYNEQFFGPGTRLTVL.

The chain employs TRBV5-5 and TRBJ1-1; D not certain. V was clipped by 0 bases and J by 0 bases, with 12 bases between them. CDR3 length: 16 residues. Germline lookup yields CDR1 SGHKS and CDR2 YYEKEE (reference sequence). CDR3 sequence: CASSLGQLLMNTEAFF. The CDR3 DNA sequence: TGTGCCAGCAGCTTGGGGCAGTTACTAATGAACACTGAAGCTTTCTTT.

The rearrangement links TRBV6-2 or TRBV6-3 to TRBJ2-3, with D uncertain. The V end was cut by 2 bases, the J end by 0 bases, with 12 bases between. The CDR3 is 16 amino acids. The germline V gene encodes CDR1 MNHEY and CDR2 SVGEGT. The CDR3, as DNA: TGTGCCAGCAGTTACATATTCGGTACTAGCACAGATACGCAGTATTTT. Protein product: CASSYIFGTSTDTQYF.

This clone was observed a few times. The V and J genes are TRBV4-1 and TRBJ1-6, with D possibly being TRBD1 (5 bases). In germline, CDR1 is MGHRA, CDR2 YSYEKL. This CDR3 comprises 16 residues. V dropped 0 bases and J dropped 8 bases, with 14 bases sitting between them. The CDR3 region is CASSQDSRDGDSPLHF. As DNA, the CDR3 is TGCGCCAGCAGCCAAGATAGCAGGGATGGTGATTCACCCCTCCACTTT.

This clone was found a few times. This CDR3 reads CASSPGHSNYGYTF. CDR3 DNA sequence: TGTGCCAGCAGCCCGGGACATTCAAACTATGGCTACACCTTC. The V call is TRBV7-3, the J call TRBJ1-2, with TRBD1 as a possible D gene (6 bases). Germline CDR1 and CDR2: SGHTA and FQGTGA. V lost 5 bases and J lost 2, with 12 bases in between. The CDR3 is 14 amino acids.

The rearrangement joins TRBV14 to TRBJ2-2; the D is unclear. Trimming cost V 4 bases and J 5 bases, with 8 bases left between them. Germline V gives CDR1 SGHDN, CDR2 FVKESK. The CDR3 sequence is 13 residues long. The CDR3 here is CASSPFVTGELFF. The CDR3 DNA is TGTGCCAGCAGCCCGTTCGTGACCGGGGAGCTGTTTTTT. Based on the CDR3 plus reference TRBV14 and TRBJ2-2, the full variable domain is EAGVTQFPSHSVIEKGQTVTLRCDPISGHDNLYWYRRVMGKEIKFLLHFVKESKQDESGMPNNRFLAERTGGTYSTLKVQPAELEDSGVYFCASSPFVTGELFFGEGSRLTVL.

V is TRBV5-1 and J is TRBJ1-4; TRBD1 aligns across 8 bases. This CDR3 is built from 13 residues. V lost 3 bases to trimming and J lost 8 bases; unmatched junction nucleotides: 3. CDR1 and CDR2 (germline): SGHRS, YFSETQ. CDR3 DNA: TGCGCCAGCAGCTCAGGGGGCAGAGAAAAACTGTTTTTT. It encodes CASSSGGREKLFF.

The chain is built from TRBV4-2 and TRBJ1-5; 9 bases map to TRBD1. The germline V gene encodes CDR1 LGHNA and CDR2 YNFKEQ. V gave up 1 base and J gave up 5 bases; unmatched junction bases: 6. CDR3 length equals 16 residues. The CDR3 spells CASSQGRTGAHQPQHF. CDR3 in DNA: TGTGCCAGCAGCCAAGGGAGGACAGGGGCTCATCAGCCCCAGCATTTT.

This clone was seen once. This chain connects TRBV9 to TRBJ2-4; D may be TRBD2 (6 bases). V lost 4 bases, J lost 1 base, and 12 bases lay in between. CDR3 length equals 15 residues. Germline V lookup: CDR1 SGDLS, CDR2 YYNGEE. DNA of the CDR3: TGTGCCAGCAGCCCCGGGGGAGTCGCCAAAAACATTCAGTACTTC. Translating it yields CASSPGGVAKNIQYF.

V usage is TRBV19 and J usage is TRBJ2-5; D may be TRBD2 (6 bases). The V and J ends lost 5 bases and 4 bases respectively, with 17 bases between them. The CDR3 has 15 amino acids. The V gene's germline CDR1 is LNHDA and CDR2 SQIVND (reference sequence). The chain's CDR3 is CASSPLLARSETQYF. The CDR3 bases are TGTGCCAGTAGTCCCCTACTAGCCAGGTCAGAGACCCAGTACTTC.

The chain carries TRBV2 and TRBJ2-7; 9 nucleotides line up with TRBD2. The V gene end was trimmed by 6 bases and the J gene end by 1 base; junction bases not matched to a gene: 7. The CDR3 consists of 15 residues. CDR1 and CDR2 (germline): SNHLY, FYNNEI. The CDR3 sequence is CASRSPSGVSYEQYF. As DNA, the CDR3 is TGTGCCAGCAGATCCCCTAGCGGGGTGTCCTACGAGCAGTACTTC.

The V gene is TRBV19, the J gene TRBJ2-7; 8 nucleotides agree with TRBD2. The germline V gene has CDR1 LNHDA and CDR2 SQIVND (reference sequence). The CDR3 loop spans 14 amino acids. Trimming cost V 4 bases and J 2 bases; bases outside gene matches: 4. CDR3: CASSNWRGAYEQYF. CDR3 DNA sequence: TGTGCCAGTAGTAATTGGCGGGGGGCCTACGAGCAGTACTTC.

This clone has a single count. The chain joins TRBV18 to TRBJ2-3; TRBD2 might be the D (5 bases). This CDR3 region has 16 residues. The germline V gene encodes CDR1 KGHSH and CDR2 LQKENI. V was trimmed by 4 bases and J by 4 bases, leaving 18 bases between them. DNA for the CDR3: TGTGCCAGCTCACAATCCGATAAAGCGGTGGCAGATACGCAGTATTTT. Encoded protein: CASSQSDKAVADTQYF. Full variable domain (outside the CDR3, taken from reference TRBV18 and TRBJ2-3): NAGVMQNPRHLVRRRGQEARLRCSPMKGHSHVYWYRQLPEEGLKFMVYLQKENIIDESGMPKERFSAEFPKEGPSILRIQQVVRGDSAAYFCASSQSDKAVADTQYFGPGTRLTVL.

The chain carries TRBV30 and TRBJ2-5, with 11 bases aligning to TRBD2. Germline V gene sequence: CDR1 GTSNPN, CDR2 SVGIG (reference sequence). The J segment lost 5 bases and the V segment lost 2 bases, leaving 7 bases of the junction unmatched. The CDR3 is made up of 15 amino acids. Here the CDR3 reads CAWSPSGGQWETQYF. In DNA, the CDR3 is TGTGCCTGGAGTCCTAGCGGGGGGCAATGGGAGACCCAGTACTTC.

J is TRBJ2-1 and V is TRBV7-2; 7 nucleotides align to TRBD1. This CDR3 contains 14 residues. CDR1 is SGHTA, CDR2 FQGNSA, per germline. The V and J ends lost 5 bases and 8 bases, in that order; junction bases with no gene match: 9. The CDR3 bases are TGTGCCAGCAGCCCCAGGAGGACAGGCTATGAGCAGTTCTTC. Translating it yields CASSPRRTGYEQFF.

J is TRBJ2-7 and V is TRBV6-5; TRBD1 might be the D (5 bases). CDR1 and CDR2 from the germline V gene are MNHEY and SVGAGI. The V gene lost 4 bases and the J gene lost 6 bases, with 16 bases spanning the gap. This CDR3 has 14 amino acids. CDR3 nucleotide sequence: TGTGCCAGCAGTTCCCTAGTAGGGGCTCTCGAGCAGTACTTC. Residues: CASSSLVGALEQYF.

This clone was seen just once. The rearrangement links TRBV29-1 to TRBJ2-2; 8 bases match TRBD1. Germline CDR1 is SQVTM and CDR2 is ANQGSEA. V lost 7 bases to trimming and J lost 5 bases; unmatched junction nucleotides: 9. This CDR3 region has 14 residues. Written as DNA, the CDR3 is TGCAGCGCCGAGCAGGGGGCGCATACCGGGGAGCTGTTTTTT. As protein: CSAEQGAHTGELFF.

The chain carries TRBV6-6 and TRBJ1-1, with 10 bases matching TRBD1. CDR3 length equals 15 residues. CDR1 and CDR2 (germline): MNHNY, SVGAGI (reference sequence). V lost 5 bases, J lost 6 bases, and 9 bases stayed unmatched. CDR3 bases: TGTGCCAGCAGTACGACAGGGGGCTCGACTTCTGAAGCTTTCTTT. Its translation is CASSTTGGSTSEAFF.

With respect to this clone: The sample has other DNA sequences that encode this CDR3 too. The chain carries TRBV24-1 and TRBJ2-7, with 7 bases lining up with TRBD2. V lost 9 bases, J lost 0 bases, and 1 base stayed unmatched. The V gene's germline CDR1 is KGHDR and CDR2 SFDVKD. This CDR3 is built from 12 residues. CDR3 residues: CATSGGSYEQYF. CDR3 nucleotide sequence: TGTGCCACCTCGGGGGGCTCCTACGAGCAGTACTTC.